These T cell receptor beta chains were read from a single sample in a study of Ad26.COV2.S vaccination and SARS-CoV-2 variants. Data came from immunoSEQ multiplex PCR; TCRdb stores just in-frame clones and leaves some out. Of 300,000 to 400,000 clones in the sample, 90% were seen once. Sequenced material: peripheral blood, taken in a trial of Ad26.COV2.S vaccine versus placebo. The receptors shown here come from a person between 18 and 65 years old who received the Ad26.COV2.S COVID-19 vaccine or a placebo. CDR3s include the opening cysteine and the closing phenylalanine or tryptophan. D genes are given only for firm matches. Clone size is not always given. Where it is, it says once, few, many or a class for expanded clones.

CASSVGQGAYEQYF	TGTGCCAGCAGCGTAGGACAGGGCGCCTACGAGCAGTACTTC	TRBV9	TRBJ2-7	TRBD1	.
CASSFGQATNEKLFF	TGTGCCAGCAGCTTCGGACAGGCAACTAATGAAAAACTGTTTTTT	TRBV7-8	TRBJ1-4	TRBD1	.
CASSEVVTGEAFF	TGTGCCAGCAGTGAGGTCGTCACAGGGGAAGCTTTCTTT	TRBV2	TRBJ1-1	.	.
CASSMPNWDRGTGELFF	TGTGCCAGTAGTATGCCGAATTGGGACAGGGGCACCGGGGAGCTGTTTTTT	TRBV19	TRBJ2-2	TRBD1	.
CASSVSHNSPLHF	TGTGCCAGCAGCGTATCCCACAATTCACCCCTCCACTTT	TRBV9	TRBJ1-6	.	.
CASSLNRQNTGELFF	TGTGCCAGCAGCTTAAACCGACAGAACACCGGGGAGCTGTTTTTT	TRBV5-4	TRBJ2-2	.	.
CASSARTSEETQYF	TGTGCCAGCTCAGCTAGGACTAGCGAAGAGACCCAGTACTTC	TRBV18	TRBJ2-5	TRBD2	.
CASSFRGANTEAFF	TGTGCCAGCAGCTTTCGGGGGGCGAACACTGAAGCTTTCTTT	TRBV5-4	TRBJ1-1	.	.
CASSEFGGGPNEQYF	TGTGCCAGCAGTGAATTTGGGGGGGGCCCCAACGAGCAGTACTTC	TRBV2	TRBJ2-7	.	once
CASSLGPSTDTQYF	TGCGCCAGCAGCTTAGGTCCTAGCACAGATACGCAGTATTTT	TRBV5-1	TRBJ2-3	.	.
CASSYAGANVLTF	TGTGCCAGCAGCTACGCAGGGGCCAACGTCCTGACTTTC	TRBV11-2	TRBJ2-6	.	few
CASSYARQAGNTIYF	TGTGCCAGCAGTTACGCCCGACAGGCTGGAAACACCATATATTTT	TRBV6-5	TRBJ1-3	.	.
CASSPPGTSGNREQFF	TGTGCCAGCAGCCCACCCGGGACTAGCGGGAACCGTGAGCAGTTCTTC	TRBV5-5	TRBJ2-1	TRBD2	.
CASSLAGLAPRDSPLHF	TGTGCCAGCAGCTTAGCAGGTCTTGCCCCCCGGGATTCACCCCTCCACTTT	TRBV11-2	TRBJ1-6	.	.
CASSFEPGYGYTF	TGTGCCAGCAGCTTCGAACCAGGCTATGGCTACACCTTC	TRBV7-2	TRBJ1-2	.	.
CASSRGGYNEQFF	TGTGCCAGCAGTCGGGGCGGATACAATGAGCAGTTCTTC	TRBV27	TRBJ2-1	.	.
CASSVDLEVQGYEQYF	TGTGCCAGCAGCGTAGACCTCGAGGTGCAGGGCTACGAGCAGTACTTC	TRBV9	TRBJ2-7	.	.
CASTPLWGEGGYTF	TGTGCCAGCACGCCTTTATGGGGGGAAGGAGGCTACACCTTC	TRBV21-1	TRBJ1-2	.	.
CASSLRLTEAFF	TGTGCCAGCAGCTTGCGGCTCACTGAAGCTTTCTTT	TRBV5-6	TRBJ1-1	.	.
CASSMETGRGLNTEAFF	TGTGCCAGTAGTATGGAAACAGGGAGAGGATTGAACACTGAAGCTTTCTTT	TRBV19	TRBJ1-1	.	.
CASSYGQGFNEQFF	TGTGCCAGCAGTTACGGGCAGGGGTTTAATGAGCAGTTCTTC	TRBV6-5	TRBJ2-1	.	.
CASSLDLAGRTDTQYF	TGTGCCAGCAGCTTAGATCTAGCGGGGCGCACAGATACGCAGTATTTT	TRBV13	TRBJ2-3	TRBD2	.
CAISASGDMNTEAFF	TGTGCCATCAGTGCCTCGGGGGATATGAACACTGAAGCTTTCTTT	TRBV10-3	TRBJ1-1	.	.